This T cell receptor (beta chain) derives from a study of T-cell memory formation after mild COVID-19. Study-wide points: Unconfirmed was the SARS-CoV-2 specificity of second-wave clones that peaked on day 37.

In TCRdb, the 5' RACE reads were re-called with MiXCR into one record per CDR3 protein. The sample lists 250,000 or so distinct CDR3 sequences, about a sixth occurring once. This clonotype was seen a few times. What it binds is unknown. The TCR was taken from a man aged 18-30 years who had mild COVID-19 (a few samples of this study predate the infection). Cell type and time point are not known. The sequenced sample consisted of PBMCs or a T cell subset sorted from them (not recorded which).

In nucleotides, the CDR3 is TGTGCCAGCAGTCGGGGGGACTCCGGGGAGCTGTTTTTT. As protein: CASSRGDSGELFF. The chain employs TRBV12-3 or TRBV12-4 and TRBJ2-2; 7 nucleotides line up with TRBD2. This CDR3 is built from 13 residues. The V and J ends lost 5 bases and 6 bases, in that order; junction bases with no gene match: 3.